This passage covers 16 T cell receptor beta chains from one sample sequenced in a study of blood T cell repertoires in COVID-19. Clones were read by immunoSEQ multiplex PCR, and TCRdb kept only the in-frame ones, dropping some. The sample has about 220,000 clones, 65% to 90% seen once. Input material: peripheral blood. The receptors derive from a woman in her 70s with COVID-19, enrolled during active disease.

This chain joins TRBV10-3 and TRBJ2-7; D gene ambiguous. This CDR3 is 11 amino acids long. Deletions cut 4 bases from V and 4 bases from J, with 5 bases between. CDR1 is ENHRY and CDR2 is SYGVKD in the germline V gene. The CDR3 DNA reads as TGTGCCATCAGTGGCACTTACGAGCAGTACTTC. Residues: CAISGTYEQYF.

CDR3 nucleotide sequence: TGCAGCGTTGATCCAGGGGCCGGCTACACCTTC. Its protein product is CSVDPGAGYTF. V is TRBV29-1 and J is TRBJ1-2; maybe TRBD1 (6 bases). The length of the CDR3 is 11 residues. Germline lookup yields CDR1 SQVTM and CDR2 ANQGSEA. V dropped 3 bases and J dropped 8 bases, with 10 bases sitting between them.

This clone turned up a few times. V gene TRBV10-1 combines with J gene TRBJ2-7; 12 bases line up with TRBD2. V trimming: 6 bases; J trimming: 0 bases; junction bases outside the gene matches: 15. Germline values: CDR1 WNHNN, CDR2 SYGVQD (reference sequence). CDR3 length equals 19 residues. Here the CDR3 reads CASSDPPSGRAQHSYEQYF. CDR3 in DNA: TGCGCCAGCAGCGACCCCCCTAGCGGGAGGGCTCAACACTCCTACGAGCAGTACTTC.

V and J are TRBV4-1 and TRBJ2-1, with 11 bases aligning to TRBD2. This CDR3 spans 17 amino acids. Germline CDR1 MGHRA, CDR2 YSYEKL. V lost 4 bases and J lost 4; bases outside the gene matches: 9. CDR3 bases: TGCGCCAGCAGCCGAGATATGACTAGCGGGGCGTACAATGAGCAGTTCTTC. Protein sequence: CASSRDMTSGAYNEQFF.

This chain joins TRBV7-8 and TRBJ1-1; D remains unclear. The V gene's germline CDR1 is SGHVS and CDR2 FQNEAQ. V was cut by 5 bases and J by 10 bases, with 14 bases left in between. This CDR3 contains 12 residues. The CDR3 bases are TGTGCCAGCAGCCGAAACAGAGATGGAGCTTTCTTT. Translation gives CASSRNRDGAFF.

This clone showed up just once. This rearrangement joins TRBV5-1 to TRBJ1-2, with no clear D. Germline loops: CDR1 SGHRS, CDR2 YFSETQ. This CDR3 has 13 amino acids. Deletions cut 4 bases from V and 0 bases from J, with 7 bases between. The CDR3 nucleotides read TGCGCCAGCAGCCAGCGTTCTAACTATGGCTACACCTTC. As protein: CASSQRSNYGYTF.

The V gene is TRBV7-3, the J gene TRBJ1-3; D is ambiguous. V gave up 2 bases and J gave up 0 bases, with 11 bases separating them. There are 16 residues in the CDR3. Germline V gene lookup returns CDR1 SGHTA and CDR2 FQGTGA. The CDR3 DNA follows: TGTGCCAGCAGCTTACAAAGACTGATCTCTGGAAACACCATATATTTT. Translated: CASSLQRLISGNTIYF.

The genes are TRBV6-2 or TRBV6-3 and TRBJ1-4, with 7 bases fitting TRBD1. Losses at the gene ends were 2 bases for V and 0 bases for J; bases not matched to a gene: 0. This CDR3 is 15 amino acids long. Germline CDR1 MNHEY, CDR2 SVGEGT. CDR3 protein: CASSYGTATNEKLFF. CDR3 sequence (DNA): TGTGCCAGCAGTTACGGGACAGCAACTAATGAAAAACTGTTTTTT.

This chain connects TRBV19 to TRBJ2-7; 10 bases line up with TRBD1. The CDR3 contains 16 residues. With V trimmed by 3 bases and J by 6 bases, 11 bases remained unmatched. Germline CDR1 and CDR2: LNHDA and SQIVND (reference sequence). The CDR3 coding sequence is TGTGCCAGTAGTATGATACCGGGACAGGGGTCGGGCGAGCAGTACTTC. It encodes CASSMIPGQGSGEQYF.

The rearrangement uses TRBV5-5 and TRBJ1-2; 10 bases line up with TRBD1. The junction had 6 bases not matched to a gene; V was cut back by 4 bases and J by 3 bases. CDR3 length: 15 residues. Germline V gene lookup returns CDR1 SGHKS and CDR2 YYEKEE (reference sequence). The CDR3 DNA is TGTGCCAGCAGCCCGGGACAGGGGAGATACTATGGCTACACCTTC. Translated, it gives CASSPGQGRYYGYTF.

The chain employs TRBV5-1 and TRBJ2-5; TRBD2 might be the D (6 bases). The germline V gene has CDR1 SGHRS and CDR2 YFSETQ. The CDR3 is 14 amino acids. Deletions cut 4 bases from V and 5 bases from J, with 15 bases between. CDR3 sequence: CASSGTSRGETQYF. In DNA form, the CDR3 reads TGCGCCAGCAGCGGGACTTCGAGAGGGGAGACCCAGTACTTC.

The V call is TRBV6-2 or TRBV6-3, the J call TRBJ2-7; tentatively, D is TRBD2 (5 bases). This CDR3 is built from 15 residues. CDR1 is MNHEY, CDR2 SVGEGT, per germline. The V gene lost 2 bases and the J gene lost 6 bases, with 17 bases spanning the gap. The CDR3 nucleotides are TGTGCCAGCAGTTACCGCGGGTTGTATTCGCCCGAGCAGTACTTC. Translated, it gives CASSYRGLYSPEQYF.

The J gene is TRBJ1-1, the V gene TRBV7-2; TRBD1 is a possible D gene (6 bases). The ends were cut back, 3 bases at V and 11 bases at J, with 22 bases in the middle. Germline CDR1 is SGHTA and CDR2 is FQGNSA. This CDR3 has 15 amino acids. CDR3 sequence reads: CASSFTGLRAVKAFF. The CDR3 DNA reads as TGTGCCAGCAGCTTTACAGGGTTAAGAGCGGTAAAGGCTTTCTTT.

The V gene is TRBV5-1, the J gene TRBJ2-5; D perhaps matches TRBD2 (6 bases). The CDR3 has 15 amino acids. Germline V CDR1 and CDR2: SGHRS, YFSETQ. Between the trimmed V and J ends, which lost 0 bases and 4 bases, there was a span of 13 bases. The CDR3 nucleotides read TGCGCCAGCAGCTTGGCCGGCACGGAGGGAGAGACCCAGTACTTC. Protein product: CASSLAGTEGETQYF.

V usage is TRBV10-3 and J usage is TRBJ2-5, with D tentatively TRBD2 (7 bases). This CDR3 contains 14 residues. Germline V gives CDR1 ENHRY, CDR2 SYGVKD. V was clipped by 6 bases and J by 1 base, with 12 bases between them. The CDR3 DNA sequence: TGTGCCATCAGGGCGGGGGCCGGCCAAGAGACCCAGTACTTC. The encoded protein is CAIRAGAGQETQYF.

The V call is TRBV7-9, the J call TRBJ1-3; a weak D match, TRBD1 (5 bases). Germline loops: CDR1 SEHNR, CDR2 FQNEAQ (reference sequence). The V gene lost 2 bases and the J gene lost 2 bases, with 13 bases spanning the gap. The CDR3 totals 16 residues. CDR3 sequence reads: CASSLFLRGTGNTIYF. CDR3 coding DNA: TGTGCCAGCAGCTTATTCCTTCGGGGGACTGGAAACACCATATATTTT. Filled out from reference TRBV7-9 and TRBJ1-3, the complete variable domain reads DTGVSQNPRHKITKRGQNVTFRCDPISEHNRLYWYRQTLGQGPEFLTYFQNEAQLEKSRLLSDRFSAERPKGSFSTLEIQRTEQGDSAMYLCASSLFLRGTGNTIYFGEGSWLTVV.